This T cell receptor (beta chain) was sequenced in a study of response to subunit inactivated influenza vaccine. Study-wide results and caveats: The authors offered the suggestion that each seasonal influenza vaccination recruits few new T cells.

Each CDR3 protein gets one entry after TCRdb re-called the RT-PCR reads with MiXCR. This table has about 520,000 distinct CDR3 sequences, approximately 7.7% appearing once. As regards this clonotype: Its antigen remains unidentified.

The receptor comes from a man aged 50-75 years who received an inactivated influenza vaccine. Sequenced material: PBMCs from blood, taken around 25 months after vaccination.

CDR3 loop: CSARDKGTADLGTEAFF. Here the CDR3 DNA reads TGCAGTGCTAGAGATAAGGGGACAGCCGATTTGGGCACTGAAGCTTTCTTT. V usage is TRBV20-1 and J usage is TRBJ1-1, with 7 bases fitting TRBD1. The CDR3 sequence is 17 residues long. Germline values: CDR1 DFQATT, CDR2 SNEGSKA (reference sequence). With 0 bases clipped from V and 4 bases from J, the junction kept 14 bases outside the gene matches.